What follows are 10 T cell receptor beta chains derived from one specimen sequenced in a study of blood T cell repertoires in COVID-19. Data came from immunoSEQ multiplex PCR; TCRdb stores just in-frame clones and leaves some out. There are around 280,000 clones in the sample; approximately 86% occur only once, and about 1.9% lies in the top ten. Sequenced input: peripheral blood. The receptor source for this set is a young woman who had recovered from COVID-19.

The J gene is TRBJ2-1, the V gene TRBV29-1, with 7 nucleotides matching TRBD1. Germline-derived CDR1 and CDR2 are SQVTM and ANQGSEA. V trimming: 7 bases; J trimming: 9 bases; junction bases outside the gene matches: 6. The CDR3 loop spans 11 amino acids. The DNA of the CDR3 is TGCAGCGGCGATACAGGGGCTGAGCAGTTCTTC. Translation: CSGDTGAEQFF.

The chain couples TRBV10-2 to TRBJ1-5, with 8 bases fitting TRBD1. CDR1 WSHSY and CDR2 SAAADI come from the germline V gene. V lost 6 bases and J lost 1; bases outside the gene matches: 5. The CDR3 is 15 residues long. The CDR3 here is CASSQDRGSNQPQHF. In nucleotides, the CDR3 is TGCGCCAGCAGCCAAGACAGGGGAAGCAATCAGCCCCAGCATTTT.

The chain employs TRBV28 and TRBJ2-2; TRBD2 aligns across 10 bases. The V segment lost 3 bases and the J segment 6 bases; nucleotides outside the gene matches: 1. The CDR3 covers 14 residues. CDR1 and CDR2 (germline): MDHEN, SYDVKM. CDR3 amino acids: CASSFLAGAGELFF. The CDR3 nucleotides read TGTGCCAGCAGTTTCCTAGCGGGAGCCGGGGAGCTGTTTTTT.

The chain uses TRBV10-3 and TRBJ2-5; 10 bases align to TRBD2. J gave up 2 bases and V 4 bases, and 7 bases lay outside the gene matches. The CDR3 runs to 16 residues. Looked up from germline, CDR1 is ENHRY and CDR2 is SYGVKD. The DNA for the CDR3 is TGTGCCATCAGTGGTGGGCCAGCGGGAGGGCAAGAGACCCAGTACTTC. This gives the protein CAISGGPAGGQETQYF.

The chain employs TRBV27 and TRBJ1-2; 7 bases fit TRBD1. V dropped 5 bases and J dropped 6; count of bases not matched to a gene: 9. Germline V gene data show CDR1 as MNHEY and CDR2 as SMNVEV (reference sequence). The CDR3 extends over 14 amino acids. CDR3 in amino acids: CASSMNRGRNGYTF. The CDR3 nucleotides are TGTGCCAGCAGTATGAACAGGGGACGAAATGGCTACACCTTC.

This chain connects TRBV7-9 to TRBJ2-1; 10 nucleotides align to TRBD1. Trimming at V came to 1 base and at J to 4 bases, leaving 4 bases not matched to a gene. From germline, CDR1 is SEHNR and CDR2 FQNEAQ (reference sequence). The CDR3 length is 16 residues. The DNA for the CDR3 is TGTGCCAGCAGCTTAGTCCCGGACAGGGGGTACAATGAGCAGTTCTTC. It encodes CASSLVPDRGYNEQFF.

In nucleotides, the CDR3 is TGTGCCAGCAGCGGAAACAGGGGAACTGAAGCTTTCTTT. This codes for CASSGNRGTEAFF. The J gene is TRBJ1-1, the V gene TRBV7-2, with 7 nucleotides matching TRBD1. The V segment lost 5 bases and the J segment 5 bases; nucleotides outside the gene matches: 5. The germline V gene encodes CDR1 SGHTA and CDR2 FQGNSA. This CDR3 contains 13 residues. Complete variable domain (other parts from reference TRBV7-2 and TRBJ1-1): GAGVSQSPSNKVTEKGKDVELRCDPISGHTALYWYRQSLGQGLEFLIYFQGNSAPDKSGLPSDRFSAERTGGSVSTLTIQRTQQEDSAVYLCASSGNRGTEAFFGQGTRLTVV.

The chain is built from TRBV3-1 (or the pseudogene TRBV3-2) and TRBJ2-2; no clear D gene. V was cut by 0 bases and J by 10 bases, with 6 bases left in between. The germline V gene has CDR1 LGHDT and CDR2 YNNKEL (reference sequence). CDR3 length equals 12 residues. The CDR3 sequence is CASSQDRLELFF. CDR3 in DNA: TGTGCCAGCAGCCAAGACCGTTTGGAGCTGTTTTTT.

The J gene is TRBJ2-5, the V gene TRBV5-1; D unresolved. The CDR3 has 14 amino acids. Trimming pared 3 bases from V and 4 bases from J, leaving 13 bases between. Per germline, CDR1 SGHRS and CDR2 YFSETQ. The CDR3, as DNA: TGCGCCAGCAGCTCCTCCGGGTTATCAGAGACCCAGTACTTC. The encoded protein is CASSSSGLSETQYF.

The chain combines TRBV6-2 or TRBV6-3 with TRBJ1-1; 8 bases agree with TRBD1. Losses at the gene ends were 7 bases for V and 3 bases for J; bases not matched to a gene: 4. Germline V lookup: CDR1 MNHEY, CDR2 SVGEGT. The CDR3 loop spans 13 amino acids. CDR3 sequence (DNA): TGTGCCAGCACCCCGACAGGGGACACTGAAGCTTTCTTT. Encoded protein: CASTPTGDTEAFF.